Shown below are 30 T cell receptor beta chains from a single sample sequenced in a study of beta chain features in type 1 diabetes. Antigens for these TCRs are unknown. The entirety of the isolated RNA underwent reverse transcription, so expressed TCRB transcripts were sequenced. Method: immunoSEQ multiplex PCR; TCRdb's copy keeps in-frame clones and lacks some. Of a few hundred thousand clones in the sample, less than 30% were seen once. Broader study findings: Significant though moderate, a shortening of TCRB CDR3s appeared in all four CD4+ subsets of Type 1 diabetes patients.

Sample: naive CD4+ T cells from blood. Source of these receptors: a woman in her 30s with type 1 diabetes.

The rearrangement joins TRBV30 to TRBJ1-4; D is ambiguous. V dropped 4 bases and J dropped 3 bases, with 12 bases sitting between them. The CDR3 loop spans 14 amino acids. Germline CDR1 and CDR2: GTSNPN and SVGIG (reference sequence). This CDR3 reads CAWMGREANEKLFF. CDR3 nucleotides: TGTGCCTGGATGGGAAGGGAGGCTAATGAAAAACTGTTTTTT. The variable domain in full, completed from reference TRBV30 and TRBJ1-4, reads SQTIHQWPATLVQPVGSPLSLECTVEGTSNPNLYWYRQAAGRGLQLLFYSVGIGQISSEVPQNLSASRPQDRQFILSSKKLLLSDSGFYLCAWMGREANEKLFFGSGTQLSVL.

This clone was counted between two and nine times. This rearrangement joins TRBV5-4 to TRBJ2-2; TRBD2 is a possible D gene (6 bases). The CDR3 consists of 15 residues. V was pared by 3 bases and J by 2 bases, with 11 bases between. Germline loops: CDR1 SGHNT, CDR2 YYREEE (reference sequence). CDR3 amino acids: CASSYSGVNTGELFF. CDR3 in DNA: TGTGCCAGCAGCTATAGCGGAGTAAACACCGGGGAGCTGTTTTTT.

CDR3 in DNA: TGTGCCTGCAGCGGCACCAGCACAGATACGCAGTATTTT. Translating it yields CACSGTSTDTQYF. This rearrangement joins TRBV30 to TRBJ2-3; tentative D call: TRBD2 (5 bases). Trimming pared 6 bases from V and 0 bases from J, leaving 10 bases between. Germline-derived CDR1 and CDR2 are GTSNPN and SVGIG (reference sequence). This CDR3 region has 13 residues.

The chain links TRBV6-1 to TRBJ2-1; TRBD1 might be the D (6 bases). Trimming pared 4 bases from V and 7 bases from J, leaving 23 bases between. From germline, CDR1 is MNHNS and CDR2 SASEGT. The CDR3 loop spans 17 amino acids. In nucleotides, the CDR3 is TGTGCCAGCAGTGGGACAGTCGTGAACGTCGTTGTGAATGAGCAGTTCTTC. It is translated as CASSGTVVNVVVNEQFF.

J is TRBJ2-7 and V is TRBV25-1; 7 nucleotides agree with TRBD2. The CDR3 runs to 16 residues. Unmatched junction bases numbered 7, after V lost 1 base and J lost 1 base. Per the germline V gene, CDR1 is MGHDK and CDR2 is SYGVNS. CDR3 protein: CASSELGSSGSYEQYF. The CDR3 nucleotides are TGTGCCAGCAGTGAATTAGGGTCTAGCGGTTCCTACGAGCAGTACTTC.

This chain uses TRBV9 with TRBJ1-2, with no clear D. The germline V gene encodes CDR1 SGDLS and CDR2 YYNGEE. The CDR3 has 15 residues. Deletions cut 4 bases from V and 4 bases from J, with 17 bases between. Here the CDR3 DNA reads TGTGCCAGCAGCCCTCATCCAACAGCCGTCTATGGCTACACCTTC. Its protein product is CASSPHPTAVYGYTF.

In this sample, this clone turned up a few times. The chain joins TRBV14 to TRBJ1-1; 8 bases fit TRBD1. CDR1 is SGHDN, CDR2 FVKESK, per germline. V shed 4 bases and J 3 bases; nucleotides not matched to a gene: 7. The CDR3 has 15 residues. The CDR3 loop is CASSPLTGDYTEAFF. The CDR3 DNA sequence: TGTGCCAGCAGCCCCTTGACAGGGGACTACACTGAAGCTTTCTTT.

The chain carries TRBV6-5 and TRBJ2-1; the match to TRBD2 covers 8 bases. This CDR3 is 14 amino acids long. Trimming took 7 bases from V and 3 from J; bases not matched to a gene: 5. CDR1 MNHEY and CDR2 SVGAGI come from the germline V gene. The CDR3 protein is CASNREGLYNEQFF. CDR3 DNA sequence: TGTGCCAGCAACCGGGAGGGCCTCTACAATGAGCAGTTCTTC.

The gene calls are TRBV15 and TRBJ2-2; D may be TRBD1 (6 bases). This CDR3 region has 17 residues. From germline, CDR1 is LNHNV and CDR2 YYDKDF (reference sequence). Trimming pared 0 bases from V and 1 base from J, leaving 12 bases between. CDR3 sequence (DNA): TGTGCCACCAGCAGAGATCCCGGACAGATGAACACCGGGGAGCTGTTTTTT. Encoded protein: CATSRDPGQMNTGELFF.

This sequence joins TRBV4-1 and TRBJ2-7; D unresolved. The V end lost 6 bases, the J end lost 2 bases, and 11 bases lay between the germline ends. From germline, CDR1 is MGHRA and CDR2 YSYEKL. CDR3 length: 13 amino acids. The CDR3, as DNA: TGCGCCAGCAGTCGTGAGCTTGCCTACGAGCAGTACTTC. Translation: CASSRELAYEQYF.

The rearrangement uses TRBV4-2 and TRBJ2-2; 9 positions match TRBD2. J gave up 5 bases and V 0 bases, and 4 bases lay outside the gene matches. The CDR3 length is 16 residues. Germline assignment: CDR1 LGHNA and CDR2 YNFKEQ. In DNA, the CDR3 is TGTGCCAGCAGCCAAGAACGGCTAGCGGGAACCGGGGAGCTGTTTTTT. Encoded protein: CASSQERLAGTGELFF.

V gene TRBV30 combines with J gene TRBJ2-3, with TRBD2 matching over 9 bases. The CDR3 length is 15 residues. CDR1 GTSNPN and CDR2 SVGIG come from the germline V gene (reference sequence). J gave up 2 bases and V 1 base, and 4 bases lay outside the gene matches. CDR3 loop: CAWSGTSDNTDTQYF. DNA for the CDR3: TGTGCCTGGAGTGGGACTAGCGACAACACAGATACGCAGTATTTT.

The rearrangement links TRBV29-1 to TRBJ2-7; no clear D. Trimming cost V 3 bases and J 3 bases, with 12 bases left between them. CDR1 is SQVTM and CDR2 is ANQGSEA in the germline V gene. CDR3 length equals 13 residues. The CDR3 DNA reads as TGCAGCGTTGATACAGCCAGTGGCTACGAGCAGTACTTC. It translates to CSVDTASGYEQYF.

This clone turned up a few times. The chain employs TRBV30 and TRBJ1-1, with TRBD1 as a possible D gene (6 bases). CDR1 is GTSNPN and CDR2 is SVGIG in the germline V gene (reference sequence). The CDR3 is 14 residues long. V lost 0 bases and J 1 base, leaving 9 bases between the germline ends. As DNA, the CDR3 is TGTGCCTGGAGTGTAAAACAGGGGAACACTGAAGCTTTCTTT. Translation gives CAWSVKQGNTEAFF.

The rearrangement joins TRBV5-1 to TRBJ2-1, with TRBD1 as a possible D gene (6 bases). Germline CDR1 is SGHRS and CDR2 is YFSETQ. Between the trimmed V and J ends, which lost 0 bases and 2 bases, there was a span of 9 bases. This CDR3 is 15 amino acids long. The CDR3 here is CASSLAQGPYNEQFF. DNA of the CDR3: TGCGCCAGCAGCTTGGCACAGGGCCCCTACAATGAGCAGTTCTTC.

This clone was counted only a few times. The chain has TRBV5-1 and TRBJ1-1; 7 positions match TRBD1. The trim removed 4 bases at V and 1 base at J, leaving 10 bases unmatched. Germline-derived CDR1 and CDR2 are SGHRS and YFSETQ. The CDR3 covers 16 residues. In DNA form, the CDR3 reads TGCGCCAGCAGCCGGGGACAGACGAATAAGAACACTGAAGCTTTCTTT. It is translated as CASSRGQTNKNTEAFF.

CDR3 sequence (DNA): TGCAGCGTTGTGTTCGGGTGGGCGGGCTCCTACAATGAGCAGTTCTTC. This translates into CSVVFGWAGSYNEQFF. The chain has TRBV29-1 and TRBJ2-1, with D perhaps TRBD2 (5 bases). Trimming removed 4 bases from V and 0 bases from J, with 16 bases in between. Looked up from germline, CDR1 is SQVTM and CDR2 is ANQGSEA. The CDR3 totals 16 residues.

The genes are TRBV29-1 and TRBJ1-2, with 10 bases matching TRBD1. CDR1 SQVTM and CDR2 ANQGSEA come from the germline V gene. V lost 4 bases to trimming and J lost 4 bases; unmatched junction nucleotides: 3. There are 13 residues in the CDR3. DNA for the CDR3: TGCAGCGTTGTGGACAGGGGGTCCTATGGCTACACCTTC. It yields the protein CSVVDRGSYGYTF.

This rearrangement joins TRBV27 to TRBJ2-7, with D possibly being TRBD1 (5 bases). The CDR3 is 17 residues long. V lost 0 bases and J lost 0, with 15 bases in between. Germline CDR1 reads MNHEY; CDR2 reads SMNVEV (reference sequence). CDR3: CASSLSGVTRVSYEQYF. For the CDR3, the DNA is TGTGCCAGCAGTTTATCCGGCGTTACCAGGGTCTCCTACGAGCAGTACTTC.

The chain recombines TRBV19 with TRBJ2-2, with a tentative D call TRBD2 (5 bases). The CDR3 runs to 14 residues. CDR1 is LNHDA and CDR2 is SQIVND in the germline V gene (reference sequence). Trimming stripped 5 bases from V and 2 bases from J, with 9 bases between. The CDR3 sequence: CASSRTANTGELFF. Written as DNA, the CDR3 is TGTGCCAGTAGTCGGACTGCTAACACCGGGGAGCTGTTTTTT.

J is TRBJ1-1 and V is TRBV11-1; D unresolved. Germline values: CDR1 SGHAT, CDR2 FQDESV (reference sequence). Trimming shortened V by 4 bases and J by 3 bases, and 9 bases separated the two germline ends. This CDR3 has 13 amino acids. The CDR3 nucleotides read TGTGCCAGCAGCTCCCAGGTCGACACTGAAGCTTTCTTT. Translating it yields CASSSQVDTEAFF.

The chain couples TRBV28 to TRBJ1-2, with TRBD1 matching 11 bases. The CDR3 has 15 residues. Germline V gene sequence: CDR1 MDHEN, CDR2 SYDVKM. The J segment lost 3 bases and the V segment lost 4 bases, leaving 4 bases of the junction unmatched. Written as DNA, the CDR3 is TGTGCCAGCAGTTCCTGGACAGGGGGCCACTATGGCTACACCTTC. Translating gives CASSSWTGGHYGYTF.

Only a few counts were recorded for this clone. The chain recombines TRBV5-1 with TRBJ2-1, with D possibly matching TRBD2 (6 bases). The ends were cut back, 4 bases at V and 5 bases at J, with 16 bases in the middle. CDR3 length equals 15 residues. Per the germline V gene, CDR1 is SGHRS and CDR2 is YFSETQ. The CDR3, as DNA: TGCGCCAGCAGCGTCGCCGGGACTGACCACAATGAGCAGTTCTTC. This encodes CASSVAGTDHNEQFF.

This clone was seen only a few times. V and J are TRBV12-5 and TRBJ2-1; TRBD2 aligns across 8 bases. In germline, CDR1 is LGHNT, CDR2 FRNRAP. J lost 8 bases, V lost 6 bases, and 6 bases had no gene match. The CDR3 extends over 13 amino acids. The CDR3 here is CASGRGLAHEQFF. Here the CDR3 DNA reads TGTGCTAGTGGCCGAGGACTAGCCCATGAGCAGTTCTTC.

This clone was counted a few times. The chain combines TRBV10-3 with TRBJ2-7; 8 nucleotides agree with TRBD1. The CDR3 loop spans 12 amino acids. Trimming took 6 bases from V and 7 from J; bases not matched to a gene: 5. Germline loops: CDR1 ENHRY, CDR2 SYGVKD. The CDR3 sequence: CAIRGTGGEQYF. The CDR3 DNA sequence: TGTGCCATCAGGGGGACAGGTGGGGAGCAGTACTTC.

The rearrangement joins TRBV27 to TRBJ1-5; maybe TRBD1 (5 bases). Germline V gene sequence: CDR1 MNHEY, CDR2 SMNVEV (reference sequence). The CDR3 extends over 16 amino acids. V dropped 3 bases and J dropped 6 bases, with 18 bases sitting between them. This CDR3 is CASSFRGRETSQPQHF. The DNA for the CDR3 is TGTGCCAGCAGTTTCCGCGGCAGGGAAACGAGTCAGCCCCAGCATTTT.

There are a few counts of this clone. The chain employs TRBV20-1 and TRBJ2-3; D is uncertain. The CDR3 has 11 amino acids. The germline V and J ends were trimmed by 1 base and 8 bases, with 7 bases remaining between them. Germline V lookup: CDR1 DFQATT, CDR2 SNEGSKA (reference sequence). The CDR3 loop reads CSARVSPTQYF. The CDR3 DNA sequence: TGCAGTGCTAGAGTTAGCCCTACGCAGTATTTT.

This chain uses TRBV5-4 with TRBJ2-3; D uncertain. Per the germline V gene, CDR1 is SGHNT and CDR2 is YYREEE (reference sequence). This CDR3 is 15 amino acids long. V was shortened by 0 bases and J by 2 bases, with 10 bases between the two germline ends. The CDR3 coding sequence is TGTGCCAGCAGCTTGGGTGGCAGTTTCACAGATACGCAGTATTTT. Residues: CASSLGGSFTDTQYF.

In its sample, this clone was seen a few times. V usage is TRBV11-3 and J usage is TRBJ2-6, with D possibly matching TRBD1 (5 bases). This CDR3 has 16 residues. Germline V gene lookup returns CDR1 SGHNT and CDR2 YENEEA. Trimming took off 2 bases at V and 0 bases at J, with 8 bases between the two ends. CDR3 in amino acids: CASSLQGLSGANVLTF. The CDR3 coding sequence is TGTGCCAGCAGCTTACAGGGTCTCTCTGGGGCCAACGTCCTGACTTTC.

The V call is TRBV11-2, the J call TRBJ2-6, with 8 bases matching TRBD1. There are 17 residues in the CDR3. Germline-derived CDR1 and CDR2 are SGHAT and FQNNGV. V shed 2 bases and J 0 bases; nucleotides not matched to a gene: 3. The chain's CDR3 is CASSLPGQASGANVLTF. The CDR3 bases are TGTGCCAGCAGCTTACCGGGACAGGCCTCTGGGGCCAACGTCCTGACTTTC.